This TCR beta chain was sequenced during a study of neurological immune-mediated disorders (dated by TCRdb to between 2018 and 2020). Regarding the research as a whole: The study compared peripheral blood TCR-beta repertoires of HTLV-I-associated myelopathy (HAM/TSP) patients, multiple sclerosis patients and healthy controls using UMI-based sequencing. Technical triplicate libraries were sequenced to precisely calculate the variability in frequency of each individual clone. The approximately 98 TCR-beta libraries included longitudinal samples, technical triplicates and paired sorted CD4+ and CD8+ T-cell subsets alongside PBMC samples. The cohort included 60 to 70 subjects: about 14 with HAM/TSP, about 35 with multiple sclerosis, and around 20 healthy controls. Study-wide findings and limitations: Expanded clones from different subjects shared no identical CDR3 amino acid sequences, which suggests that TCR-beta repertoires were private in all groups. TCR clonal expansion was highest in HAM/TSP patients and lowest in MS patients, with MS patients falling below even healthy controls.

Reading the label with the study, this specimen's time point is: technical triplicate 2. For the unsorted PBMC libraries, 2 million PBMCs were stored in RNAlater at -80 degrees C until RNA extraction and were used to generate the libraries. Peripheral blood was subjected to Ficoll-Hypaque density gradient centrifugation to isolate PBMCs, which were then cryopreserved in liquid nitrogen. cDNA was synthesized by template-switch 5'RACE using a primer carrying a 10-nucleotide random unique molecular identifier by which each TCR transcript was tagged. Every sequencing run covered 15-18 subjects and yielded more than 160 million TCR-beta sequences. Total RNA was extracted with the RNeasy kit. Using the KAPA Real-time Library Amplification kit, TCR-beta VDJ regions were amplified with primers for the TCR constant region and the 5'RACE anchor. Sample indexes and Illumina adaptors were added in a first PCR, and a second PCR then increased library yield. After Ampure bead purification, the TCR product of roughly 650 bp was size-selected on a 2% E-gel SizeSelection system. Before pooling, library quality was assessed on a Bioanalyzer, concentration was determined with Qubit, and library quantification was performed with the Kapa Library Quantification kit. Libraries were sequenced paired-end 2 x 150 bp on an Illumina HiSeq 2500. To increase sequence diversity, roughly 23-30% phiX was spiked into each library pool. Regarding the original processing steps: Quality-filtered reads were processed with the UMI-based MiGEC pipeline, which removed over 85% of raw TCR sequences during error correction. IMGT germline references were used for alignment of VDJ genes, and clonotypes were defined by a unique CDR3 amino acid sequence together with V-J genes. Clonal expansion, Shannon diversity, and CDR3 relatedness (CalcPairwiseDistances, ClusterSamples) were evaluated with VDJtools, and phylogenetic trees were built with CLCbio workbench. A clone was classed as expanded if it had 8 or more unique UMIs, a cutoff based on coefficient-of-variation modelling across technical triplicates. TCRdb handled the public reads itself, with Q25 trimming in fastp and clone calling in MiXCR, and kept productive beta chains. For every CDR3 protein sequence, its rows merge into one entry that carries the most common genes and DNA. What appears here as the V and J calls and clone size reflects TCRdb's work, not the paper's. This sample comprises more than 55,000 distinct CDR3 sequences, about 25% of them detected only once. Over 4.5% of the sample is held by the ten biggest clonotypes.

The CDR3, from cysteine to phenylalanine, totals 17 residues. The CDR3 DNA has 51 bases and is translated from base 1. From a lookup of the germline V gene, CDR1 and CDR2 are MDHEN and SYDVKM. V and J are truncated by 3 bases and 0 bases respectively, leaving an intervening sequence of 18 bases. This clonotype has at least ten counts. Its binding antigen is unknown. One base away there is no much larger clone; base qualities are not given. The specimen sequenced was PBMCs. In this chain, TRBV28 is recombined with TRBJ2-7; possibly the D gene is TRBD2, per 6 matching bases. The source of this sequence is a man in his sixties with HTLV-1-associated myelopathy (HAM/TSP). CDR3 protein: CASSLGPDGTYSYEQYF. The DNA sequence is given as TGTGCCAGCAGTTTGGGCCCAGACGGGACTTACTCCTACGAGCAGTACTTC. Supplemented by the reference TRBV28 and TRBJ2-7 proteins around the CDR3, the complete variable domain is DVKVTQSSRYLVKRTGEKVFLECVQDMDHENMFWYRQDPGLGLRLIYFSYDVKMKEKGDIPEGYSVSREKKERFSLILESASTNQTSMYLCASSLGPDGTYSYEQYFGPGTRLTVT.